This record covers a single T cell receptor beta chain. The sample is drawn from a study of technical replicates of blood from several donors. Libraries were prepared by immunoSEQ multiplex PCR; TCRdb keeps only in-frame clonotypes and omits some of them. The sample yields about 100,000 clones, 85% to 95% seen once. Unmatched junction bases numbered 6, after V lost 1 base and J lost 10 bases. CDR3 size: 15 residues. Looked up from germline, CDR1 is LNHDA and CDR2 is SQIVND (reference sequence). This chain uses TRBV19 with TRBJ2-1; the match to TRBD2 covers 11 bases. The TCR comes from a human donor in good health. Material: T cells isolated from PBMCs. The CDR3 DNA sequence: TGTGCCAGTAGTATAGTCCTAGCGGGAGGAGGGGAGCAGTTCTTC. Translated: CASSIVLAGGGEQFF.